This passage covers 28 T cell receptor beta chains from one sample sequenced in a study of technical replicates of blood from a few donors (dated by TCRdb to the late 2010s). The library was made by the immunoSEQ multiplex PCR assay. Held by TCRdb, this immuneACCESS table contains in-frame sequences only and omits some clones. Under half of the omission traces to an unresolved V gene where checked; the cause of the rest is unknown. The sample table shows around 15,000 clones, and roughly 84% are seen once. 10% to 15% of the sample belongs to the ten largest clones. Material for sequencing was PBMCs. These receptors were obtained from a human donor in good health.

V and J are TRBV7-8 and TRBJ2-1; weak D call: TRBD1 (6 bases). The CDR3 totals 14 residues. Germline lookup yields CDR1 SGHVS and CDR2 FQNEAQ. Trimming took 5 bases from V and 5 from J, leaving 13 bases between them. The DNA for the CDR3 is TGTGCCAGCAGCGCACTACGGACAGACAATGAGCAGTTCTTC. Translated: CASSALRTDNEQFF.

J is TRBJ2-1 and V is TRBV28; 8 bases line up with TRBD1. Germline V lookup: CDR1 MDHEN, CDR2 SYDVKM. This CDR3 region has 14 residues. Trimming at V came to 4 bases and at J to 2 bases, leaving 1 base not matched to a gene. The CDR3 nucleotides are TGTGCCAGCAGTTACAGGGGGGCCTACAATGAGCAGTTCTTC. Translated, it gives CASSYRGAYNEQFF.

The CDR3 bases are TGTGCCAGCAGACTGGACAGGGAAGACACTGAAGCTTTCTTT. Amino acid sequence: CASRLDREDTEAFF. The chain recombines TRBV6-1 with TRBJ1-1; 8 nucleotides agree with TRBD1. Per the germline V gene, CDR1 is MNHNS and CDR2 is SASEGT. The trim removed 6 bases at V and 3 bases at J, leaving 6 bases unmatched. This CDR3 is built from 14 residues.

V gene TRBV6-4 combines with J gene TRBJ2-3, with 8 bases identical to TRBD2. Germline assignment: CDR1 MRHNA and CDR2 SNTAGT. Germline trimming cut 7 bases from V and 2 bases from J; bases unmatched to any gene: 11. CDR3 length: 16 amino acids. The CDR3 sequence is CASIGRGVMNTDTQYF. In DNA, the CDR3 is TGTGCCAGCATTGGGCGGGGGGTCATGAACACAGATACGCAGTATTTT.

This CDR3 reads CASSETFTEAFF. DNA for the CDR3: TGTGCCAGCAGCGAAACATTCACTGAAGCTTTCTTT. The chain combines TRBV7-9 with TRBJ1-1; D is unclear. Germline values: CDR1 SEHNR, CDR2 FQNEAQ (reference sequence). V was pared by 5 bases and J by 4 bases, with 8 bases between. The CDR3 extends over 12 amino acids.

The chain is built from TRBV6-1 and TRBJ1-5; D call uncertain. Germline values: CDR1 MNHNS, CDR2 SASEGT. V dropped 6 bases and J dropped 2 bases, with 8 bases sitting between them. This CDR3 spans 13 amino acids. The CDR3 reads CASRRPGNQPQHF. CDR3 DNA: TGTGCCAGCAGGCGGCCTGGCAATCAGCCCCAGCATTTT.

The chain combines TRBV11-2 with TRBJ2-5; TRBD2 matches 7 bases. Germline V gives CDR1 SGHAT, CDR2 FQNNGV. This CDR3 is 15 amino acids long. The V gene end was trimmed by 5 bases and the J gene end by 5 bases; junction bases not matched to a gene: 11. The CDR3 protein is CASSLRLAGRETQYF. The CDR3 bases are TGTGCCAGCAGCCTCCGACTAGCTGGGAGGGAGACCCAGTACTTC.

J is TRBJ1-2 and V is TRBV10-3, with 7 bases identical to TRBD1. The V segment lost 2 bases and the J segment 1 base; nucleotides outside the gene matches: 4. Germline loops: CDR1 ENHRY, CDR2 SYGVKD. The CDR3 totals 15 residues. The CDR3 sequence is CAISEGQAFNYGYTF. DNA for the CDR3: TGTGCCATCAGTGAGGGACAGGCCTTTAACTATGGCTACACCTTC.

This chain uses TRBV2 with TRBJ1-5, with D possibly being TRBD1 (6 bases). V was clipped by 4 bases and J by 1 base, with 14 bases between them. This CDR3 region has 16 residues. CDR1 and CDR2 (germline): SNHLY, FYNNEI. This CDR3 reads CASSGAAGVSNQPQHF. The CDR3 coding sequence is TGTGCCAGCAGTGGGGCGGCAGGGGTGAGCAATCAGCCCCAGCATTTT.

This sequence joins TRBV10-3 and TRBJ2-5; TRBD1 aligns across 8 bases. CDR1 and CDR2 (germline): ENHRY, SYGVKD. V trimming: 2 bases; J trimming: 2 bases; junction bases outside the gene matches: 4. The CDR3 is 15 residues long. The DNA of the CDR3 is TGTGCCATCAGTGAGGGGACAGGCCGACAAGAGACCCAGTACTTC. It codes for CAISEGTGRQETQYF.

This rearrangement joins TRBV5-1 to TRBJ1-1, with a tentative D call TRBD1 (6 bases). V was shortened by 0 bases and J by 1 base, with 10 bases between the two germline ends. There are 15 residues in the CDR3. CDR1 is SGHRS, CDR2 YFSETQ, per germline. The CDR3: CASSLVGGGNTEAFF. The CDR3, as DNA: TGCGCCAGCAGCTTGGTTGGGGGCGGGAACACTGAAGCTTTCTTT. The full variable domain, its missing parts supplied by reference TRBV5-1 and TRBJ1-1, is KAGVTQTPRYLIKTRGQQVTLSCSPISGHRSVSWYQQTPGQGLQFLFEYFSETQRNKGNFPGRFSGRQFSNSRSEMNVSTLELGDSALYLCASSLVGGGNTEAFFGQGTRLTVV.

The V gene is TRBV7-9, the J gene TRBJ1-5, with 9 bases lining up with TRBD1. J gave up 6 bases and V 1 base, and 1 base lay outside the gene matches. This CDR3 region has 14 residues. Germline assignment: CDR1 SEHNR and CDR2 FQNEAQ (reference sequence). CDR3 nucleotide sequence: TGTGCCAGCAGCTTAGGGACAGGGGTTCAGCCCCAGCATTTT. Amino acids: CASSLGTGVQPQHF.

This clone was recorded once. The chain uses TRBV19 and TRBJ1-5; 10 bases are a match to TRBD1. The CDR3 covers 18 residues. The J segment lost 0 bases and the V segment lost 4 bases, leaving 9 bases of the junction unmatched. CDR1 and CDR2 (germline): LNHDA, SQIVND (reference sequence). CDR3 sequence reads: CASSTTGQGHYSNQPQHF. As DNA, the CDR3 is TGTGCCAGTAGTACCACGGGACAGGGGCACTATAGCAATCAGCCCCAGCATTTT.

The V call is TRBV2, the J call TRBJ2-2; D is perhaps TRBD1 (6 bases). CDR1 is SNHLY, CDR2 FYNNEI, per germline. V was shortened by 7 bases and J by 6 bases, with 18 bases between the two germline ends. The CDR3 spans 15 residues. DNA of the CDR3: TGTGCCAGCACCCAAACAACAGGGATGGCCGGGGAGCTGTTTTTT. Its translation: CASTQTTGMAGELFF.

This chain uses TRBV7-3 with TRBJ2-3; D uncertain. Trimming took 2 bases from V and 1 from J, leaving 4 bases between them. CDR1 and CDR2 from the germline V gene are SGHTA and FQGTGA. The CDR3 runs 13 residues. The CDR3 here is CASSLSGTDTQYF. CDR3 nucleotides: TGTGCCAGCAGCTTATCTGGCACAGATACGCAGTATTTT.

The genes are TRBV7-9 and TRBJ2-5, with D perhaps TRBD1 (5 bases). The CDR3 totals 13 residues. Trimming pared 5 bases from V and 1 base from J, leaving 8 bases between. Germline CDR1 and CDR2: SEHNR and FQNEAQ (reference sequence). This CDR3 reads CASSRGFQETQYF. Here the CDR3 DNA reads TGTGCCAGCAGCAGGGGATTCCAAGAGACCCAGTACTTC.

The J gene is TRBJ1-2, the V gene TRBV9; D unclear. The length of the CDR3 is 19 residues. Trimming shortened V by 0 bases and J by 2 bases, and 23 bases separated the two germline ends. Germline values: CDR1 SGDLS, CDR2 YYNGEE. The CDR3 protein is CASSVASAGSGGGNYGYTF. In DNA, the CDR3 is TGTGCCAGCAGCGTAGCTTCTGCGGGCAGTGGAGGAGGAAACTATGGCTACACCTTC.

The sample holds a few counts of this clone. The J gene is TRBJ1-2, the V gene TRBV2; unclear D gene. Germline loops: CDR1 SNHLY, CDR2 FYNNEI. CDR3 length: 12 residues. The V end was cut by 7 bases, the J end by 6 bases, with 12 bases between. CDR3 region: CASTLSRDGYTF. Here the CDR3 DNA reads TGTGCCAGCACCTTATCCCGGGATGGCTACACCTTC.

The chain joins TRBV30 to TRBJ1-4; 7 nucleotides align to TRBD1. This CDR3 comprises 15 residues. Trimming took 2 bases from V and 1 from J; bases not matched to a gene: 4. The germline V gene encodes CDR1 GTSNPN and CDR2 SVGIG (reference sequence). CDR3 DNA sequence: TGTGCCTGGAGTTCGCCAGGGGGAACTAATGAAAAACTGTTTTTT. Protein product: CAWSSPGGTNEKLFF.

The gene calls are TRBV7-6 and TRBJ2-5, with D tentatively TRBD2 (7 bases). This CDR3 contains 13 residues. In germline, CDR1 is SGHVS, CDR2 FNYEAQ. V lost 6 bases to trimming and J lost 5 bases, with 13 bases between them. The CDR3 DNA reads TGTGCCAGCAGTGGGGGAGGGGGGGAGACCCAGTACTTC. It encodes CASSGGGGETQYF.

This chain connects TRBV28 to TRBJ2-1, with 7 bases that match TRBD1. The CDR3 spans 15 residues. In germline, CDR1 is MDHEN, CDR2 SYDVKM. The V and J ends lost 4 bases and 3 bases, in that order; junction bases with no gene match: 6. CDR3 coding DNA: TGTGCCAGCAGTTCTACAGGGGCTTACTACAATGAGCAGTTCTTC. Its protein is CASSSTGAYYNEQFF.

This chain joins TRBV19 and TRBJ1-4; 10 nucleotides agree with TRBD1. The CDR3 sequence is 15 residues long. V was clipped by 8 bases and J by 5 bases; unmatched bases: 8. Germline V gene lookup returns CDR1 LNHDA and CDR2 SQIVND (reference sequence). The CDR3 bases are TGTGCCAGTGGAATTCCGGGACAGGGGAATGAAAAACTGTTTTTT. This sequence encodes CASGIPGQGNEKLFF.

The V call is TRBV2, the J call TRBJ2-7; perhaps TRBD1 as D (5 bases). The CDR3 has 13 residues. Trimming shortened V by 1 base and J by 8 bases, and 12 bases separated the two germline ends. CDR1 and CDR2 from the germline V gene are SNHLY and FYNNEI. CDR3 in amino acids: CASSEEGRAKQYF. CDR3 bases: TGTGCCAGCAGTGAAGAGGGCAGGGCAAAGCAGTACTTC.

This clone was seen a single time. The rearrangement links TRBV2 to TRBJ2-2; 8 nucleotides agree with TRBD2. The germline gives CDR1 SNHLY, CDR2 FYNNEI. With V trimmed by 7 bases and J by 4 bases, 5 bases remained unmatched. The CDR3 consists of 14 residues. The CDR3 reads CASNGGRFTGELFF. The CDR3 coding sequence is TGTGCCAGCAACGGCGGGAGGTTCACCGGGGAGCTGTTTTTT.

The gene calls are TRBV28 and TRBJ2-1; no definite D call. Trimming stripped 6 bases from V and 1 base from J, with 13 bases between. The CDR3 has 15 amino acids. Germline loops: CDR1 MDHEN, CDR2 SYDVKM. CDR3 sequence reads: CASSTLERSYNEQFF. CDR3 nucleotide sequence: TGTGCCAGCAGCACTCTAGAGCGTTCCTACAATGAGCAGTTCTTC.

This chain links TRBV4-2 with TRBJ2-2; D is unresolved. V lost 0 bases and J lost 1, with 6 bases in between. The CDR3 is 15 amino acids. The germline V gene encodes CDR1 LGHNA and CDR2 YNFKEQ. This chain's CDR3 is CASSQDSLNTGELFF. The DNA of the CDR3 is TGTGCCAGCAGCCAAGACTCACTGAACACCGGGGAGCTGTTTTTT.

V and J are TRBV27 and TRBJ1-5; D ambiguous. This CDR3 contains 16 residues. Germline V lookup: CDR1 MNHEY, CDR2 SMNVEV (reference sequence). V shed 6 bases and J shed 0 bases, with 15 bases lying between them. The CDR3: CASSLAPPDSNQPQHF. The CDR3 DNA reads TGTGCCAGCAGCTTGGCTCCCCCCGATAGCAATCAGCCCCAGCATTTT.

This clone was observed once. This chain uses TRBV15 with TRBJ2-1; 11 bases line up with TRBD2. CDR1 is LNHNV, CDR2 YYDKDF, per germline (reference sequence). This CDR3 has 19 amino acids. V gave up 0 bases and J gave up 0 bases; unmatched junction bases: 7. The DNA of the CDR3 is TGTGCCACCAGCAGAGATCCTAGCGGGAGGCTCAGCTCCTACAATGAGCAGTTCTTC. The encoded protein is CATSRDPSGRLSSYNEQFF.